The sequence of this T cell receptor beta chain was determined in a study of cytomegalovirus exposure and HLA in healthy donors. General study results and limits: It was found in a later analysis that first-cohort TCR clusters tended to co-occur in the 100 to 150 validation repertoires. A few chains tied to CMV proved CMV antigen-specific in vitro.

The data were produced by immunoSEQ multiplex PCR, yet TCRdb's version contains in-frame clones alone and is incomplete. The table records approximately 140,000 clones, approximately 87% of them present only once. The ends lost 9 bases at V and 0 bases at J; junction bases unmatched: 4. Germline assignment: CDR1 LNHDA and CDR2 SQIVND (reference sequence). The CDR3 covers 14 residues. Details on this clone: Antigen specificity is unknown.

This TCR derives from a young man in good health and CMV-seronegative. The rearrangement links TRBV19 to TRBJ1-3, with 8 bases aligning to TRBD1. The material sequenced was PBMCs. CDR3 protein: CASRDRSSGNTIYF. CDR3 coding DNA: TGTGCCAGCAGGGACAGGAGCTCTGGAAACACCATATATTTT.